This T cell receptor (beta chain) originates from a study of T-cell memory formation after mild COVID-19. For the study at large: The study found TCR clusters largely donor specific. Broader study findings: Clones shrinking from day 15 to 85 showed even CD4/CD8 mixes; later expanders tilted CD4+.

TCRdb re-called the 5' RACE reads through MiXCR, storing one row per CDR3 protein. The sample has about 50,000 distinct CDR3 sequences, roughly a tenth seen once. Germline V lookup: CDR1 SGHNT, CDR2 YYREEE (reference sequence). The CDR3 spans 15 residues. The V and J ends lost 0 bases and 0 bases respectively, with 8 bases between them. This clonotype has just a few counts. The antigen remains unidentified. This sequence originates from an adult woman who had mild COVID-19 (a few samples of this study predate the infection). Cell type and time point are not known. V and J are TRBV5-4 and TRBJ2-3; maybe TRBD2 (5 bases). Sequencing used PBMCs or a T cell subset sorted from them (not recorded which). CDR3 nucleotide sequence: TGTGCCAGCAGCTTGGAGCAGCGGAGCACAGATACGCAGTATTTT. This codes for CASSLEQRSTDTQYF.